Listed below are T cell receptor beta chains from one sample, sequenced in a study of T-cell reconstitution after alpha-beta-depleted transplantation in children. TCRdb independently ran MiXCR on the PCR reads; one entry per CDR3 protein. Of approximately 640,000 distinct CDR3 sequences in the sample, roughly 17% were seen once. The source was PBMCs from the stem cell graft donor, collected from the stem cell graft. These TCRs come from a human donor who donated a stem cell graft to a child with acute myeloid leukemia. Both conserved end residues are part of each CDR3. The D gene is left open where the match is weak. Only some rows state a clone size, as once, few, many or a class for expanded clones.

clone_size: many; v_call: TRBV15; d_call: TRBD1; j_call: TRBJ2-7; cdr3_nt: TGTGCCACCAGCACCGGACAGGGTCCCTACGAGCAGTACTTC; cdr3_aa: CATSTGQGPYEQYF
clone_size: many; v_call: TRBV20-1; d_call: NA; j_call: TRBJ2-7; cdr3_nt: TGCAGTGCTAGAGATGACCTCGGGGACGAGCAGTACTTC; cdr3_aa: CSARDDLGDEQYF
clone_size: many; v_call: TRBV12-3/TRBV12-4; d_call: NA; j_call: TRBJ2-1; cdr3_nt: TGTGCCGTTAAGGGGGGCTCCTACAATGAGCAGTTCTTC; cdr3_aa: CAVKGGSYNEQFF
clone_size: many; v_call: TRBV20-1; d_call: NA; j_call: TRBJ1-4; cdr3_nt: TGCAGTGCTAGAGTAGGGGGGTTTAATGAAAAACTGTTTTTT; cdr3_aa: CSARVGGFNEKLFF
clone_size: many; v_call: TRBV7-2; d_call: TRBD1; j_call: TRBJ1-2; cdr3_nt: TGTGCCAGCAGCTCCAGCACTCGGACAGGGAACTATGGCTACACCTTC; cdr3_aa: CASSSSTRTGNYGYTF
clone_size: many; v_call: TRBV12-3/TRBV12-4; d_call: TRBD1; j_call: TRBJ2-2; cdr3_nt: TGTGCCAGCAGTTTAGGTGACAGGGGAACCGGGGAGCTGTTTTTT; cdr3_aa: CASSLGDRGTGELFF
clone_size: many; v_call: TRBV20-1; d_call: NA; j_call: TRBJ1-2; cdr3_nt: TGCAGACCTACCGCAGGGGACTATGGCTACACCTTC; cdr3_aa: CRPTAGDYGYTF
clone_size: few; v_call: TRBV7-2; d_call: TRBD2; j_call: TRBJ2-7; cdr3_nt: TGTGCCTCGGGGGGTAGCGGGGGGTACGAGCAGTACTTC; cdr3_aa: CASGGSGGYEQYF
clone_size: many; v_call: TRBV7-2; d_call: NA; j_call: TRBJ2-1; cdr3_nt: TGTGCCAGCAGCGCGGTGTACAATGAGCAGTTCTTC; cdr3_aa: CASSAVYNEQFF
clone_size: few; v_call: TRBV20-1; d_call: NA; j_call: TRBJ1-1; cdr3_nt: TGCAGTGCTAGAGTGACTCAAAAGGGGGCTGAAGCTTTCTTT; cdr3_aa: CSARVTQKGAEAFF
clone_size: many; v_call: TRBV10-3; d_call: NA; j_call: TRBJ2-5; cdr3_nt: TGTGCCACCTCACAAAGGGCAGAGAATCAAGAGACCCAGTACTTC; cdr3_aa: CATSQRAENQETQYF
clone_size: many; v_call: TRBV20-1; d_call: TRBD1; j_call: TRBJ2-1; cdr3_nt: TGCAGTGCTAGAGACCGGACAGGGGTTTACTCCTACAATGAGCAGTTCTTC; cdr3_aa: CSARDRTGVYSYNEQFF
clone_size: NA; v_call: TRBV20-1; d_call: NA; j_call: TRBJ1-2; cdr3_nt: TGCAGTGCTAGAGCCGGACAGACCTATGGCTACACCTTC; cdr3_aa: CSARAGQTYGYTF
clone_size: NA; v_call: TRBV7-8; d_call: TRBD1; j_call: TRBJ1-6; cdr3_nt: TGTGCCAGCAGACAACTGGTCCCGGGACAGGGGGCCTATTCACCCCTCCACTTT; cdr3_aa: CASRQLVPGQGAYSPLHF
clone_size: few; v_call: TRBV6-4; d_call: TRBD1; j_call: TRBJ2-1; cdr3_nt: TGTGCCAGCAGTGACCGACCTGACAGGGGTGATAATGAGCAGTTCTTC; cdr3_aa: CASSDRPDRGDNEQFF
clone_size: many; v_call: TRBV7-3; d_call: NA; j_call: TRBJ2-1; cdr3_nt: TGTGCCAGCAGCCCAACCTCCTACAATGAGCAGTTCTTC; cdr3_aa: CASSPTSYNEQFF
clone_size: many; v_call: TRBV9; d_call: NA; j_call: TRBJ2-1; cdr3_nt: TGTGCCAGCAGCGTAGTGCAAGCACCTTTTCGGTTCTTC; cdr3_aa: CASSVVQAPFRFF
clone_size: NA; v_call: TRBV6-2/TRBV6-3; d_call: TRBD2; j_call: TRBJ2-3; cdr3_nt: TGTGCCAGCAGTTTTTCTAGCGGTATCCCCCTCAGAGATACGCAGTATTTT; cdr3_aa: CASSFSSGIPLRDTQYF
clone_size: few; v_call: TRBV6-1; d_call: TRBD1; j_call: TRBJ1-1; cdr3_nt: TGTGCCAGCAGAAATCCGGGACAGATTAAAGCTGAAGCTTTCTTT; cdr3_aa: CASRNPGQIKAEAFF
clone_size: few; v_call: TRBV2; d_call: TRBD1; j_call: TRBJ1-5; cdr3_nt: TGTGCCAGCACCACAGGGGTGCATCAGCCCCAGCATTTT; cdr3_aa: CASTTGVHQPQHF
clone_size: many; v_call: TRBV12-3/TRBV12-4; d_call: TRBD1; j_call: TRBJ2-7; cdr3_nt: TGTGCCAGCAGTCCTCAAGACAGGGACGAGCAGTACTTC; cdr3_aa: CASSPQDRDEQYF
clone_size: many; v_call: TRBV6-5; d_call: NA; j_call: TRBJ2-5; cdr3_nt: TGTGCCAGCAGTTACGGCGGCTGGCAGACCCAGTACTTC; cdr3_aa: CASSYGGWQTQYF
clone_size: few; v_call: TRBV20-1; d_call: NA; j_call: TRBJ1-1; cdr3_nt: TGCAGTGCTAGAGATGTTGACAGCACTGAAGCTTTCTTT; cdr3_aa: CSARDVDSTEAFF
clone_size: many; v_call: TRBV9; d_call: NA; j_call: TRBJ1-5; cdr3_nt: TGTGCCAGCAGCGCCGGGACCGCCAATCAGCCCCAGCATTTT; cdr3_aa: CASSAGTANQPQHF
clone_size: NA; v_call: TRBV7-2; d_call: NA; j_call: TRBJ1-2; cdr3_nt: TGTGCCAGCAGCTCTCAGGGGTTTGCGGGCTACACCTTC; cdr3_aa: CASSSQGFAGYTF
clone_size: many; v_call: TRBV29-1; d_call: NA; j_call: TRBJ2-5; cdr3_nt: TGCAGCGTTGTCGAAGTTTTTCAAGAGACCCAGTACTTC; cdr3_aa: CSVVEVFQETQYF
clone_size: NA; v_call: TRBV15; d_call: TRBD1; j_call: TRBJ1-5; cdr3_nt: TGTGCCACCAGTAGAGGGGGCAGGGGGCGAAATCAGCCCCAGCATTTT; cdr3_aa: CATSRGGRGRNQPQHF
clone_size: many; v_call: TRBV20-1; d_call: NA; j_call: TRBJ2-7; cdr3_nt: TGCAGTGCTAGGTTTAGCGCAGGGGAGGAGCAGTACTTC; cdr3_aa: CSARFSAGEEQYF
clone_size: few; v_call: TRBV28; d_call: NA; j_call: TRBJ1-2; cdr3_nt: TGTGCCAGCAGTCTCCCCGAGGGTACCTATGGCTACACCTTC; cdr3_aa: CASSLPEGTYGYTF
clone_size: NA; v_call: TRBV5-1; d_call: NA; j_call: TRBJ2-2; cdr3_nt: TGCGCCAGCAGCGGAGCTAGCTTCGGGGAGCTGTTTTTT; cdr3_aa: CASSGASFGELFF
clone_size: NA; v_call: TRBV14; d_call: NA; j_call: TRBJ1-3; cdr3_nt: TGTGCCAGCAGCCGAGACAGAGTCTCTGGAAACACCATATATTTT; cdr3_aa: CASSRDRVSGNTIYF
clone_size: many; v_call: TRBV9; d_call: TRBD1; j_call: TRBJ2-1; cdr3_nt: TGTGCCAGCAGCGTAGCCGGGACAGGGGCCTACAATGAGCAGTTCTTC; cdr3_aa: CASSVAGTGAYNEQFF
clone_size: few; v_call: TRBV7-9; d_call: NA; j_call: TRBJ1-1; cdr3_nt: TGTGCCAGCTCTGAGGGACCAAACACTGAAGCTTTCTTT; cdr3_aa: CASSEGPNTEAFF
clone_size: NA; v_call: TRBV20-1; d_call: TRBD2; j_call: TRBJ2-2; cdr3_nt: TGCAGTGCTAGACAACCTCTAGCGGGGGCCTACACCGGGGAGCTGTTTTTT; cdr3_aa: CSARQPLAGAYTGELFF
clone_size: NA; v_call: TRBV25-1; d_call: NA; j_call: TRBJ1-4; cdr3_nt: TGTGCCAGCTCCCCCTTCGAAGGGGATGAAAAACTGTTTTTT; cdr3_aa: CASSPFEGDEKLFF
clone_size: many; v_call: TRBV20-1; d_call: NA; j_call: TRBJ2-2; cdr3_nt: TGCAGTGCTATGGAGTCGAACACCGGGGAGCTGTTTTTT; cdr3_aa: CSAMESNTGELFF
clone_size: NA; v_call: TRBV12-3/TRBV12-4; d_call: NA; j_call: TRBJ2-1; cdr3_nt: TGTGCCACCAGAATTGCGCTCAACAATGAGCAGTTCTTC; cdr3_aa: CATRIALNNEQFF